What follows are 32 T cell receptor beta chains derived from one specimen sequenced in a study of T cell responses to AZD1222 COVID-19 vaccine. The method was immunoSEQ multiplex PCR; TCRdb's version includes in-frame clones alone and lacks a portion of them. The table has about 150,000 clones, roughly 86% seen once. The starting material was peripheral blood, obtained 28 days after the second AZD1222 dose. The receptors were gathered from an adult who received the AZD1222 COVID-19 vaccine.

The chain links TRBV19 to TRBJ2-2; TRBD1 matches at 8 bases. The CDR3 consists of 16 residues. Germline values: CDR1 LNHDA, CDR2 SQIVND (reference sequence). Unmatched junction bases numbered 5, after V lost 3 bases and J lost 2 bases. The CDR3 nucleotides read TGTGCCAGTAGTATTGGTACAGGGGGAAACACCGGGGAGCTGTTTTTT. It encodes CASSIGTGGNTGELFF.

Here the CDR3 DNA reads TGTGCCAGCATTACCGGGACACCCTACAATGAGCAGTTCTTC. It translates to CASITGTPYNEQFF. V and J are TRBV7-9 and TRBJ2-1; possible D gene TRBD1, 6 bases. The germline V gene has CDR1 SEHNR and CDR2 FQNEAQ (reference sequence). The CDR3 extends over 14 amino acids. With 7 bases removed from V and 2 bases from J, the gap between germline ends came to 12 bases.

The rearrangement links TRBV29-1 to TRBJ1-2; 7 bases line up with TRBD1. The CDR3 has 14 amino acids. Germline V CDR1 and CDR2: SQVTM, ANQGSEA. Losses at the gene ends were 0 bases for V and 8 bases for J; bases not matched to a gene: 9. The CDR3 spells CSVEEWTGSRGYTF. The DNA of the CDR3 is TGCAGCGTTGAAGAGTGGACAGGATCAAGGGGCTACACCTTC.

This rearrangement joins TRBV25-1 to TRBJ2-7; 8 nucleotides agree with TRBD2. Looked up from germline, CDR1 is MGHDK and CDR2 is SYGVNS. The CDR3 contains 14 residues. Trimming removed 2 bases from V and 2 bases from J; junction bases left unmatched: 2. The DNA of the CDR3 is TGTGCCAGCAGTGAAGCCGGGAGGGCCTACGAGCAGTACTTC. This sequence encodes CASSEAGRAYEQYF.

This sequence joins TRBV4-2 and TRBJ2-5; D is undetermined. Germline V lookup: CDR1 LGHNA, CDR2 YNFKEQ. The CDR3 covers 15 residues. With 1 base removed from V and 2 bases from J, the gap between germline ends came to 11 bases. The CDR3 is CASSQGGTTQETQYF. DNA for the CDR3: TGTGCCAGCAGCCAAGGTGGTACTACTCAAGAGACCCAGTACTTC.

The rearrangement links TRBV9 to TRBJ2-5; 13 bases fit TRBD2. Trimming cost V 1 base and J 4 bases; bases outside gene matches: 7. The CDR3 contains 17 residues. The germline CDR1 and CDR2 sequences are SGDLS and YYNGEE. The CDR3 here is CASSVRTSGRAIETQYF. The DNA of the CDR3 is TGTGCCAGCAGCGTACGAACTAGCGGGAGGGCCATAGAGACCCAGTACTTC.

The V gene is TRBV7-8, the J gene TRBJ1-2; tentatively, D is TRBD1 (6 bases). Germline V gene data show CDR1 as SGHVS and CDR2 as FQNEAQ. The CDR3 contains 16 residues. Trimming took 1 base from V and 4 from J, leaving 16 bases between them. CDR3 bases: TGTGCCAGCAGCTTAGAGGGCAGGGGCGGTGTCTATGGCTACACCTTC. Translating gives CASSLEGRGGVYGYTF.

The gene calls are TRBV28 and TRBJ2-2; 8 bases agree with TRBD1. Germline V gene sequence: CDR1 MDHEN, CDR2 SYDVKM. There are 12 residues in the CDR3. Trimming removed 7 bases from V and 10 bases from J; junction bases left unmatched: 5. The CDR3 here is CASTRDRPELFF. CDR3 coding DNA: TGTGCCAGCACTCGGGACAGGCCGGAGCTGTTTTTT.

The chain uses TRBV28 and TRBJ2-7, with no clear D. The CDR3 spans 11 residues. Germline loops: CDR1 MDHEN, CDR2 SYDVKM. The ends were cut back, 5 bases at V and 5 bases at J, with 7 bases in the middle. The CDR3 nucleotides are TGTGCCAGCAGTAGTATCCACGAGCAGTACTTC. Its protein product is CASSSIHEQYF.

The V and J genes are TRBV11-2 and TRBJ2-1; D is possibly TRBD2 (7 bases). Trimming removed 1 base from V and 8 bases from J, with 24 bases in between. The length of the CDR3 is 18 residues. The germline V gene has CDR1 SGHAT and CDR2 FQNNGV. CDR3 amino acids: CASSLAPGGGSISYEQFF. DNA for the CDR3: TGTGCCAGCAGCTTAGCCCCGGGGGGCGGCAGTATTTCATATGAGCAGTTCTTC.

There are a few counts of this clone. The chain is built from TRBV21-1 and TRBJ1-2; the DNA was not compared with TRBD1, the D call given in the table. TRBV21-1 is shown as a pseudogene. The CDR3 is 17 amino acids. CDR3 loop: CASSKTGTGENSYGYTF. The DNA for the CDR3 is TGTGCCAGCAGCAAAACCGGGACAGGGGAAAACTCCTATGGCTACACCTTC.

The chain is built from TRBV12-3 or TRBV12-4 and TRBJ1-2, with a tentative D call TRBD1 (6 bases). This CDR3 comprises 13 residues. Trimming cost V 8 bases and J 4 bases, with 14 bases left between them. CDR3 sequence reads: CASFTGSGYGYTF. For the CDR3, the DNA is TGTGCCAGCTTCACAGGGTCCGGCTATGGCTACACCTTC.

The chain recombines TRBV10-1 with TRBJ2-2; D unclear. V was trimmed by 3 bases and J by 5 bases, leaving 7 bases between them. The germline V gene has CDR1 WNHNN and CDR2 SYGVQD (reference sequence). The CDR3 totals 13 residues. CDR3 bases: TGCGCCAGCAGTGAACTACCAACCGGGGAGCTGTTTTTT. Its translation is CASSELPTGELFF.

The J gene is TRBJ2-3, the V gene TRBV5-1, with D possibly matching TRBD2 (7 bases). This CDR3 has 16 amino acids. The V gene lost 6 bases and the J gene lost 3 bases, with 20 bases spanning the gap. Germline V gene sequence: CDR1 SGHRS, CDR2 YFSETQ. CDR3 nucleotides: TGCGCCAGCACCCCCGCGGGGGCTAGCGGAACAGATACGCAGTATTTT. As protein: CASTPAGASGTDTQYF.

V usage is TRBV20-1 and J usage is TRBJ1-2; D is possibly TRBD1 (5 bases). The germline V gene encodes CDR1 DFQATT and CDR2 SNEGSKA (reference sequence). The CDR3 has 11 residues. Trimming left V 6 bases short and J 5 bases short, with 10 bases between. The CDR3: CSAEDRYGYTF. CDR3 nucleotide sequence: TGCAGTGCAGAAGACAGATATGGCTACACCTTC.

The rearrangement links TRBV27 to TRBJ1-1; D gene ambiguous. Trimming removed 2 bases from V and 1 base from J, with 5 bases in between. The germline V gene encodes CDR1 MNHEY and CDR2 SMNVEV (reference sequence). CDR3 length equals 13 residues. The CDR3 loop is CASSLMANTEAFF. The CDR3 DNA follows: TGTGCCAGCAGTTTAATGGCGAACACTGAAGCTTTCTTT.

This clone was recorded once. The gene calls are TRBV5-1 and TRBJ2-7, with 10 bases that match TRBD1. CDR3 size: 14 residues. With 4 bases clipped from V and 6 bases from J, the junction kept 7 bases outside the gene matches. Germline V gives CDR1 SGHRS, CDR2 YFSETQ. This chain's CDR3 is CASSPGQGSGEQYF. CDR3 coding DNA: TGCGCCAGCAGCCCGGGACAGGGGAGCGGCGAGCAGTACTTC. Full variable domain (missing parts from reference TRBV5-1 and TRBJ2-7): KAGVTQTPRYLIKTRGQQVTLSCSPISGHRSVSWYQQTPGQGLQFLFEYFSETQRNKGNFPGRFSGRQFSNSRSEMNVSTLELGDSALYLCASSPGQGSGEQYFGPGTRLTVT.

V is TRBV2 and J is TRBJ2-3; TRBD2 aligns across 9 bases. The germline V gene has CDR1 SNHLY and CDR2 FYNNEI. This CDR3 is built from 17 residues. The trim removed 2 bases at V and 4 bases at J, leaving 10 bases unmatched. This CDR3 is CASSESSSGIGSDTQYF. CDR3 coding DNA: TGTGCCAGCAGTGAATCCTCTAGCGGGATCGGTTCAGATACGCAGTATTTT.

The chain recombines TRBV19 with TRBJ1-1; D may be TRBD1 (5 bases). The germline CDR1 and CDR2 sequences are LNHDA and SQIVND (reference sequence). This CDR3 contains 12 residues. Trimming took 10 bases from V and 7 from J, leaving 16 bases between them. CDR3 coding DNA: TGTGCCACCACTGGGGGTGCTAATGAAGCTTTCTTT. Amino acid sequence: CATTGGANEAFF.

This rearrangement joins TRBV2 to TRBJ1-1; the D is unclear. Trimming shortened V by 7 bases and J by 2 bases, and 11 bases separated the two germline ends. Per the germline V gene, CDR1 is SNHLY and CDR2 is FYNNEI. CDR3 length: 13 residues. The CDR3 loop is CASTWGGNTEAFF. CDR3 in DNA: TGTGCCAGCACTTGGGGTGGTAACACTGAAGCTTTCTTT.

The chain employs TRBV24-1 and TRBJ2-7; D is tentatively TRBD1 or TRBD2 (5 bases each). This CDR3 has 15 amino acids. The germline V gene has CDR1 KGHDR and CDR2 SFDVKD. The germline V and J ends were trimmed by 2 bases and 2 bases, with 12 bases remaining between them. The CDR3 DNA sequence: TGTGCCACCAGTGATTCTGGGGACGGAGCCTACGAGCAGTACTTC. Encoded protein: CATSDSGDGAYEQYF.

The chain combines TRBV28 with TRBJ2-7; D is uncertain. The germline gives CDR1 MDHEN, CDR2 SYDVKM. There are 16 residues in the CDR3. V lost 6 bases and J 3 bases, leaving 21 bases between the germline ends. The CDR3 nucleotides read TGTGCCAGCAGCTTTGAATACCCCGGGCCCGGCTACGAGCAGTACTTC. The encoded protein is CASSFEYPGPGYEQYF. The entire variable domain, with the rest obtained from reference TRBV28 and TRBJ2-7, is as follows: DVKVTQSSRYLVKRTGEKVFLECVQDMDHENMFWYRQDPGLGLRLIYFSYDVKMKEKGDIPEGYSVSREKKERFSLILESASTNQTSMYLCASSFEYPGPGYEQYFGPGTRLTVT.

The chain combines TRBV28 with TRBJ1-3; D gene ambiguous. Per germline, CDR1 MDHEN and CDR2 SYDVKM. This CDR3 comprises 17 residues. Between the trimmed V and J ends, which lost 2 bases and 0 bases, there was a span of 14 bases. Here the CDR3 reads CASSLVVALNSGNTIYF. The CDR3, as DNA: TGTGCCAGCAGTTTAGTTGTAGCGCTCAACTCTGGAAACACCATATATTTT.

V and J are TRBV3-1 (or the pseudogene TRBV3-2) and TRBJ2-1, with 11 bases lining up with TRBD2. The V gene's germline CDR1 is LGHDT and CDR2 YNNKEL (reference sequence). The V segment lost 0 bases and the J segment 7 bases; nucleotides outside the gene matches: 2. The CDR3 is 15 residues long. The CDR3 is CASSQDLAGGNEQFF. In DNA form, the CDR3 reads TGTGCCAGCAGCCAAGACCTAGCGGGGGGAAATGAGCAGTTCTTC.

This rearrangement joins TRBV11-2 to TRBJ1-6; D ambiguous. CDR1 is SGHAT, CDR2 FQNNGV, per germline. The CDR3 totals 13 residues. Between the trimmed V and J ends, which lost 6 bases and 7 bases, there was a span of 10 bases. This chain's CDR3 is CASSLIPNSPLHF. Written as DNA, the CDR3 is TGTGCCAGCAGTCTTATACCGAATTCACCCCTCCACTTT. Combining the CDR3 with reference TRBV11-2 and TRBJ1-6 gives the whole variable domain EAGVAQSPRYKIIEKRQSVAFWCNPISGHATLYWYQQILGQGPKLLIQFQNNGVVDDSQLPKDRFSAERLKGVDSTLKIQPAKLEDSAVYLCASSLIPNSPLHFGNGTRLTVT.

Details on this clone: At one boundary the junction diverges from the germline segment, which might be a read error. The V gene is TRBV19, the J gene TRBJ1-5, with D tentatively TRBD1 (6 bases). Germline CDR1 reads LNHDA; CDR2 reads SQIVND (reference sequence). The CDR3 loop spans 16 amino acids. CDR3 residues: CASSIWSGAENRPQHF. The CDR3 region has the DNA TGTGCCAGTAGTATATGGTCAGGGGCGGAGAATCGGCCCCAGCATTTT.

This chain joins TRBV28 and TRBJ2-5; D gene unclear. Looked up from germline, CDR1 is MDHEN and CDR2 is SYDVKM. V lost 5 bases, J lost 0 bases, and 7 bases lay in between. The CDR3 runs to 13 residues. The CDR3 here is CASSRAYQETQYF. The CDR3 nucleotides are TGTGCCAGCAGTCGTGCCTACCAAGAGACCCAGTACTTC. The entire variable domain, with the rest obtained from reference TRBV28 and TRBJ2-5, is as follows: DVKVTQSSRYLVKRTGEKVFLECVQDMDHENMFWYRQDPGLGLRLIYFSYDVKMKEKGDIPEGYSVSREKKERFSLILESASTNQTSMYLCASSRAYQETQYFGPGTRLLVL.

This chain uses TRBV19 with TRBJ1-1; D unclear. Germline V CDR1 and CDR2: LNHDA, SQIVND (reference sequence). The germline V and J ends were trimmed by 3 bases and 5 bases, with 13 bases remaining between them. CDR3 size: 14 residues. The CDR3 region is CASSIYTSGTEAFF. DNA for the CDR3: TGTGCCAGTAGTATCTATACTTCGGGGACTGAAGCTTTCTTT.

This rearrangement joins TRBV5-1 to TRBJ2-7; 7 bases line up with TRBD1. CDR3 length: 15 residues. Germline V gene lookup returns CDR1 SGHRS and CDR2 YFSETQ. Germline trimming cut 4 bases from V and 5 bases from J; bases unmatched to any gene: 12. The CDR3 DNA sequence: TGCGCCAGCAGCCTGACTGGGACAGTTGGGGACGAGCAGTACTTC. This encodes CASSLTGTVGDEQYF. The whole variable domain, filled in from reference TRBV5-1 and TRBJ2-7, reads KAGVTQTPRYLIKTRGQQVTLSCSPISGHRSVSWYQQTPGQGLQFLFEYFSETQRNKGNFPGRFSGRQFSNSRSEMNVSTLELGDSALYLCASSLTGTVGDEQYFGPGTRLTVT.

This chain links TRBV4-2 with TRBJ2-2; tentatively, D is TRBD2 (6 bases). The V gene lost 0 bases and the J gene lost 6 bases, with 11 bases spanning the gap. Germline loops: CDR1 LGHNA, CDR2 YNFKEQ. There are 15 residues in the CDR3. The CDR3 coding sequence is TGTGCCAGCAGCCAAGATTGGTGGGGGGCCGGGGAGCTGTTTTTT. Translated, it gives CASSQDWWGAGELFF.

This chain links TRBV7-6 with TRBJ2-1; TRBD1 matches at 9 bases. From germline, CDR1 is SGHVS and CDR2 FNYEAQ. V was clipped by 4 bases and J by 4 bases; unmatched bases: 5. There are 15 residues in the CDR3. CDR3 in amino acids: CASSSPGQGYNEQFF. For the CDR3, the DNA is TGTGCCAGCAGCTCGCCCGGACAGGGGTACAATGAGCAGTTCTTC.

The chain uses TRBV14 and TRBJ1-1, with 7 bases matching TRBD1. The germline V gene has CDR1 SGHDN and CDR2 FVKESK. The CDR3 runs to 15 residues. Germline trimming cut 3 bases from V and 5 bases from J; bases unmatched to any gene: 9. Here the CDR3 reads CASSHPRQGGTEAFF. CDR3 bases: TGTGCCAGCAGCCACCCCCGACAGGGCGGGACTGAAGCTTTCTTT.